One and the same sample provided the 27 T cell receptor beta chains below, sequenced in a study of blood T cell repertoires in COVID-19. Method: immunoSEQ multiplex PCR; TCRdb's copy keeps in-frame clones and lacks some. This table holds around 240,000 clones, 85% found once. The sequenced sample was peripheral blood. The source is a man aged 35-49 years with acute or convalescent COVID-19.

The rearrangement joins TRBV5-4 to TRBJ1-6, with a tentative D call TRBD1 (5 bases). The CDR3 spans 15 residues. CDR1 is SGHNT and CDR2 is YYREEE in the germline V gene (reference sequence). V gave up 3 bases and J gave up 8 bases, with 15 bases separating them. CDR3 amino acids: CASSYGTGSDSPLHF. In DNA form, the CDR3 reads TGTGCCAGCAGCTACGGAACAGGCTCGGATTCACCCCTCCACTTT.

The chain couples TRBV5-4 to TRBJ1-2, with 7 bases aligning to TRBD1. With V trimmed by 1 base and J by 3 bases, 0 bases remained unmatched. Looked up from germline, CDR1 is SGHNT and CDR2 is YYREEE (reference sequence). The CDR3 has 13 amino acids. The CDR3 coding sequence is TGTGCCAGCAGCTTGACAGGGGACTATGGCTACACCTTC. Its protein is CASSLTGDYGYTF.

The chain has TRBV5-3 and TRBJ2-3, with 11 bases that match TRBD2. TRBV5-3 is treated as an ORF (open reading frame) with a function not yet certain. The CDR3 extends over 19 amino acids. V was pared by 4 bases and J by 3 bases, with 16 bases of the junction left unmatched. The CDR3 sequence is CARSPRLAGGHNPTDTQYF. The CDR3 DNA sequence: TGTGCCAGAAGCCCCAGGTTAGCGGGGGGGCATAATCCTACAGATACGCAGTATTTT.

The CDR3 DNA reads TGTGCCAGCAGCCGTCGGTCTAGCGGGGACACCGGGGAGCTGTTTTTT. It translates to CASSRRSSGDTGELFF. The rearrangement uses TRBV9 and TRBJ2-2, with 9 nucleotides matching TRBD2. The V and J ends lost 4 bases and 3 bases, in that order; junction bases with no gene match: 7. The CDR3 has 16 amino acids. Germline CDR1 SGDLS, CDR2 YYNGEE.

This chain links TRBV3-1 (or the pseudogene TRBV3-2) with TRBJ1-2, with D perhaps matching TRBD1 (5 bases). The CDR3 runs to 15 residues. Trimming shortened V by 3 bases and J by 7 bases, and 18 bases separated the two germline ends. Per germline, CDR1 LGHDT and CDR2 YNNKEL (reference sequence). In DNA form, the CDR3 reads TGTGCCAGCAGCCAGCTTGACAGTTCGCCGGTTGGCTACACCTTC. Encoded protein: CASSQLDSSPVGYTF.

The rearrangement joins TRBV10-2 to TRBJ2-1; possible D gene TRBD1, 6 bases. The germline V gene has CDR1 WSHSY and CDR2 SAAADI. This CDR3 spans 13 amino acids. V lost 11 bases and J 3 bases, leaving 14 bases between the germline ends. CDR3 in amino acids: CAAGTSNYNEQFF. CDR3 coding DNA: TGCGCCGCAGGGACATCTAACTACAATGAGCAGTTCTTC.

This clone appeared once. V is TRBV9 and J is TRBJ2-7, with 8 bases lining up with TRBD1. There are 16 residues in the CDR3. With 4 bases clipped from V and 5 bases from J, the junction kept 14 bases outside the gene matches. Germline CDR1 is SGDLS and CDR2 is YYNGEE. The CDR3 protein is CASSLTGQGVWDEQYF. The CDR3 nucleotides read TGTGCCAGCAGCTTGACAGGACAGGGCGTTTGGGACGAGCAGTACTTC.

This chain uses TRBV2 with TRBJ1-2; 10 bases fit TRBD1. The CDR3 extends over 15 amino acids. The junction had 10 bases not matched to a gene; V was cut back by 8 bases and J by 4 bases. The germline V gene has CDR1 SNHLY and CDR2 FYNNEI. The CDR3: CASSQGQGSPYGYTF. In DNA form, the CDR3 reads TGTGCCAGCTCCCAGGGACAGGGGTCCCCCTATGGCTACACCTTC. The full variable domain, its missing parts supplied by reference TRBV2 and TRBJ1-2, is EPEVTQTPSHQVTQMGQEVILRCVPISNHLYFYWYRQILGQKVEFLVSFYNNEISEKSEIFDDQFSVERPDGSNFTLKIRSTKLEDSAMYFCASSQGQGSPYGYTFGSGTRLTVV.

The CDR3, as DNA: TGTGCCAGTAGTATAGTCCCCCGGGCGGGGGTCTACAATGAGCAGTTCTTC. This codes for CASSIVPRAGVYNEQFF. This rearrangement joins TRBV19 to TRBJ2-1; TRBD2 aligns across 7 bases. V lost 1 base and J lost 3; bases outside the gene matches: 9. The CDR3 extends over 17 amino acids. The germline V gene has CDR1 LNHDA and CDR2 SQIVND (reference sequence).

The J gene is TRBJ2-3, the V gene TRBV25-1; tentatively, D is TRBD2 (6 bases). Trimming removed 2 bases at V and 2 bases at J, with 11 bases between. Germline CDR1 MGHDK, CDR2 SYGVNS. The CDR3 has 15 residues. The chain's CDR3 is CASSEPGLYTDTQYF. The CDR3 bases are TGTGCCAGCAGTGAACCGGGACTTTACACAGATACGCAGTATTTT.

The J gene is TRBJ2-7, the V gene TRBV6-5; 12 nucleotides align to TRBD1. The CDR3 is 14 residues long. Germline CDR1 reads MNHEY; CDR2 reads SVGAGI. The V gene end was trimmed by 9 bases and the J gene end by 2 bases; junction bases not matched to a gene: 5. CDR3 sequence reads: CASEGQGAAYEQYF. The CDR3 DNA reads TGTGCCAGTGAGGGACAGGGGGCGGCCTACGAGCAGTACTTC.

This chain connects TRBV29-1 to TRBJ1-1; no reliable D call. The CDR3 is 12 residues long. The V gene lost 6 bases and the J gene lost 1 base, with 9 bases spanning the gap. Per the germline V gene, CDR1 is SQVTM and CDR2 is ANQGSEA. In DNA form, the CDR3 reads TGCAGCGTCTTCTCGTGGAACACTGAAGCTTTCTTT. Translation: CSVFSWNTEAFF.

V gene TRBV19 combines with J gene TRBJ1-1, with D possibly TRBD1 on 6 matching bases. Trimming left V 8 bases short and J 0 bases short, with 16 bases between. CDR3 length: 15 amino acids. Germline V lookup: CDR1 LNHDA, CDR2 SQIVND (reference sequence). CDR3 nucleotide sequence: TGTGCCAGTTCCCCTACAGGGTACGTGAACACTGAAGCTTTCTTT. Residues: CASSPTGYVNTEAFF.

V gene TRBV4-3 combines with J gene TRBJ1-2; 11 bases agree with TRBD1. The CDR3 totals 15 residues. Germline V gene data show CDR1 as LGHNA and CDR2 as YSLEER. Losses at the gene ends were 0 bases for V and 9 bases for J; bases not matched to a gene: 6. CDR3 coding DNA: TGCGCCAGCAGCCAAGAAGGGACAGGGGGGTCGAGCTACACCTTC. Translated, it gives CASSQEGTGGSSYTF.

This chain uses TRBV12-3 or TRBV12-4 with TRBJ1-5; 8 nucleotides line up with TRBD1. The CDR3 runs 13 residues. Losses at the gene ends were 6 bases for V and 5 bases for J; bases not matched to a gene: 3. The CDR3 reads CASRLQGDQPQHF. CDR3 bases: TGTGCCAGCAGGCTACAGGGGGATCAGCCCCAGCATTTT.

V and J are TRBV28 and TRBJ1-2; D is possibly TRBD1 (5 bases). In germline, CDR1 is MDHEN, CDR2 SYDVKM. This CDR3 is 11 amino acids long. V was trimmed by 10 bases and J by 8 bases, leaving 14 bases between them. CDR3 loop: CATPGGGGYTF. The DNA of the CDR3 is TGTGCCACCCCGGGGGGTGGCGGCTACACCTTC.

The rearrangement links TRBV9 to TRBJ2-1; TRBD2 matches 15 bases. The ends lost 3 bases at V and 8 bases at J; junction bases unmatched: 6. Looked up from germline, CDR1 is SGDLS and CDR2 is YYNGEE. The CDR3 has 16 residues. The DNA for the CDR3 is TGTGCCAGCAGCGCTCCCGGACTAGCGGGGGGGGATGAGCAGTTCTTC. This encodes CASSAPGLAGGDEQFF.

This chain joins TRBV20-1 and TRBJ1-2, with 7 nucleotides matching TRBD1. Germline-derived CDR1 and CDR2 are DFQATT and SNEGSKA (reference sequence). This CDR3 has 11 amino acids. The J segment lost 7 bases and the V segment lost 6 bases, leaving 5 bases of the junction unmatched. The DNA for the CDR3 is TGCAGTGCCGGACAGGAGGCTGGCTACACCTTC. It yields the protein CSAGQEAGYTF.

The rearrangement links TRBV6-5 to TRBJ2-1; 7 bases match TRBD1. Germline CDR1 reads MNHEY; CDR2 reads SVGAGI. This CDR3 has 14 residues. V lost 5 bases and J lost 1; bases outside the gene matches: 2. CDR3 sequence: CASSRRGSYNEQFF. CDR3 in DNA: TGTGCCAGCAGTCGCAGGGGGTCCTACAATGAGCAGTTCTTC.

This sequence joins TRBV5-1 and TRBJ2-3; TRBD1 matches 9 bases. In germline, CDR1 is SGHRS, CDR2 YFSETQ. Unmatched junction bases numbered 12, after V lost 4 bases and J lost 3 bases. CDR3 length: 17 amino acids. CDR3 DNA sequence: TGCGCCAGCAGCCCCGAACTCCGCGGGACAGGGACAGATACGCAGTATTTT. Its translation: CASSPELRGTGTDTQYF.

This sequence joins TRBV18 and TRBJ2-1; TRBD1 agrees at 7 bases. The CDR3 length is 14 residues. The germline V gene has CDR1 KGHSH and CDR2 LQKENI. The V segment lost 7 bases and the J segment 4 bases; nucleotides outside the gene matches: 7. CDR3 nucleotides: TGTGCCAGCTTCCAGACAGGGCTATACAATGAGCAGTTCTTC. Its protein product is CASFQTGLYNEQFF.

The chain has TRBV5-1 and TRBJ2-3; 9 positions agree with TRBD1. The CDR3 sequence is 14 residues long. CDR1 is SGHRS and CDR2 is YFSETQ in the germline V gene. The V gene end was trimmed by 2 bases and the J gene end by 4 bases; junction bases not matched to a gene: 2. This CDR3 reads CASSLQGAADTQYF. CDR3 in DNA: TGCGCCAGCAGCTTACAGGGGGCGGCAGATACGCAGTATTTT.

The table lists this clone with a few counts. CDR3 in DNA: TGTGCCAGCAGCTTGTCTGGACAGACACAGTACTTC. As protein: CASSLSGQTQYF. V and J are TRBV5-4 and TRBJ2-4; TRBD1 is a possible D gene (6 bases). There are 12 residues in the CDR3. Germline values: CDR1 SGHNT, CDR2 YYREEE (reference sequence). V lost 1 base and J 13 bases, leaving 12 bases between the germline ends.

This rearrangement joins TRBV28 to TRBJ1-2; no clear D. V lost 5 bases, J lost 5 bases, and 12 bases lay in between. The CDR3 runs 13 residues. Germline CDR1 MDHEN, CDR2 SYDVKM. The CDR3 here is CASSEFAGYGYTF. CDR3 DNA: TGTGCCAGCAGTGAGTTTGCAGGTTATGGCTACACCTTC.

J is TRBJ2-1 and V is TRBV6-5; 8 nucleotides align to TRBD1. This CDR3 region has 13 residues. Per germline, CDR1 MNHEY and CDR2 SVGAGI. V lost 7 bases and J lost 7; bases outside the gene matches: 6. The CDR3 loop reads CASIKDRVNEQFF. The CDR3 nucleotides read TGTGCCAGCATCAAGGACAGGGTGAATGAGCAGTTCTTC.

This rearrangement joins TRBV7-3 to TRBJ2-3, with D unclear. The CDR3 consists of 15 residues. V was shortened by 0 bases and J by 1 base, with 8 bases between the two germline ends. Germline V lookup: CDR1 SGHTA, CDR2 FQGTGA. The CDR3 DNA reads TGTGCCAGCAGCTTAACGCCCTGGCGCACAGATACGCAGTATTTT. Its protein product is CASSLTPWRTDTQYF. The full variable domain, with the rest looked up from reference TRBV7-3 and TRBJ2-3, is GAGVSQTPSNKVTEKGKYVELRCDPISGHTALYWYRQSLGQGPEFLIYFQGTGAADDSGLPNDRFFAVRPEGSVSTLKIQRTERGDSAVYLCASSLTPWRTDTQYFGPGTRLTVL.

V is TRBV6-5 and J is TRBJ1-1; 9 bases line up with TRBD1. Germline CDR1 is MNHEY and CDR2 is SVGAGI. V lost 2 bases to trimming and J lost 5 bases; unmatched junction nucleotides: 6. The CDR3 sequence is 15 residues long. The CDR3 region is CASSYHGQGQTEAFF. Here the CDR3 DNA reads TGTGCCAGCAGTTACCATGGACAGGGGCAAACTGAAGCTTTCTTT.